Listed here is a single T cell receptor beta chain. What it recognizes is unknown. The sample belongs to a study of CXCR3-negative and CXCR3-positive naive CD8 T cells. The CDR3 runs 11 residues. CDR1 and CDR2 from the germline V gene are SQVTM and ANQGSEA. Findings and caveats of the study: In CXCR3-positive naive cells, the TRB CDR3s were more hydrophobic than in CXCR3-negative naive cells. In naive cells, CXCR3-negative and CXCR3-positive subsets had similar TRBV-TRBJ usage; memory cells differed.

Every subset of CD8+ T cells was sorted in triplicate at fewer than 350,000 cells each. CD45RO-CCR7+CD27+CD95- was the phenotype of naive CD8+ T cells. The libraries of TRB cDNA were prepared using 5' RACE with UMI labels. TCRdb reprocessed the 5' RACE reads; each CDR3 protein has one entry and no DNA is given. This sample's table reports 50,000 to 65,000 distinct CDR3 sequences. The sequenced sample consisted of naive CXCR3+ CD8+ T cells from blood. As to subset: CD45RO-CCR7+CD27+CD95- naive CD8+ T cells expressing CXCR3 (TNR3+). This chain uses TRBV29-1 with TRBJ1-1. The clonotype comes from a human donor in good health. Some clones in this sample may be carry-over from other donors' samples. The CDR3 reads CSVAANTEAFF.